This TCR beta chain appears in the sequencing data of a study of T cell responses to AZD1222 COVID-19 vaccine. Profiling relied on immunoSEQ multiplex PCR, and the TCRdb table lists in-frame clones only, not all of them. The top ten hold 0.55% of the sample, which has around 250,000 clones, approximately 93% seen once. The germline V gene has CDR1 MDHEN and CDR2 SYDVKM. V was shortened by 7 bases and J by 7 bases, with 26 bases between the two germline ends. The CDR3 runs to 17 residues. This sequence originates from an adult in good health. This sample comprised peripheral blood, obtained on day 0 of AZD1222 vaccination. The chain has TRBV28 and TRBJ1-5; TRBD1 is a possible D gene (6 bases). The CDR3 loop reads CASTVTTAGALGQPQHF. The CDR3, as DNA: TGTGCCAGCACCGTAACAACGGCAGGGGCTCTAGGACAGCCCCAGCATTTT.